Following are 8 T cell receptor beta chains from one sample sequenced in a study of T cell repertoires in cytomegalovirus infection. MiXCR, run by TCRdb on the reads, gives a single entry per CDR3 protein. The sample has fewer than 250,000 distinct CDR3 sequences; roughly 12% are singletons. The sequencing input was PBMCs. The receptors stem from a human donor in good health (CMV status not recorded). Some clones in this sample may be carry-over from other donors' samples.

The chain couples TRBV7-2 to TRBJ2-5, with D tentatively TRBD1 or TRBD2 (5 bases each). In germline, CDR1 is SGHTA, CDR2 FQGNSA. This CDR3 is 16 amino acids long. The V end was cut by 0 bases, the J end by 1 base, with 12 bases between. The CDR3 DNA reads TGTGCCAGCAGCTTAGCGGGAGAGGGGCTCCAAGAGACCCAGTACTTC. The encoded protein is CASSLAGEGLQETQYF.

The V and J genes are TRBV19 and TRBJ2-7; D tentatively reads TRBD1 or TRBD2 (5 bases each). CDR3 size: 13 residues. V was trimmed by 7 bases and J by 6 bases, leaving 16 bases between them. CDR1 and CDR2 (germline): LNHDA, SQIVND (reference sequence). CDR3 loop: CASMGTPRAEQYF. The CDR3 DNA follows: TGTGCCAGTATGGGGACCCCAAGGGCCGAGCAGTACTTC.

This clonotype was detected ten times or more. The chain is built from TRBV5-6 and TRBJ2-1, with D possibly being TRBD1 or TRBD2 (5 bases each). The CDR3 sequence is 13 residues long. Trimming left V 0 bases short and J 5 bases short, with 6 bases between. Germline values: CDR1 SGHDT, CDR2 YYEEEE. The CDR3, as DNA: TGTGCCAGCAGCTTGGGAGGGGACAATGAGCAGTTCTTC. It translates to CASSLGGDNEQFF.

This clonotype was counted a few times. As DNA, the CDR3 is TGTGCCAGCAGCTCCCGAATACTAGGACAGGAGAGCGTTAATTCACCCCTCCACTTT. Translation: CASSSRILGQESVNSPLHF. The J gene is TRBJ1-6, the V gene TRBV7-3, with TRBD1 matching over 7 bases. The junction had 18 bases not matched to a gene; V was cut back by 4 bases and J by 6 bases. The CDR3 length is 19 residues. Germline lookup yields CDR1 SGHTA and CDR2 FQGTGA.

The DNA for the CDR3 is TGTGCCAGCAGTTACTCGATCCCTAGCAGATACACCGGGGAGCTGTTTTTT. It translates to CASSYSIPSRYTGELFF. J is TRBJ2-2 and V is TRBV6-5; a weak D match, TRBD2 (5 bases). V was cut by 0 bases and J by 3 bases, with 14 bases left in between. CDR1 and CDR2 from the germline V gene are MNHEY and SVGAGI. The CDR3 covers 17 residues.

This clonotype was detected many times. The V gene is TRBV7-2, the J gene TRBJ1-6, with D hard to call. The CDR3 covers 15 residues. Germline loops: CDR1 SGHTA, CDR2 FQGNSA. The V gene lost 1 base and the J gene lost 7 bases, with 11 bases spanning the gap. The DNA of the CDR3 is TGTGCCAGCAGCTTAGAGCAGGTCCCCAATTCACCCCTCCACTTT. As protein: CASSLEQVPNSPLHF.

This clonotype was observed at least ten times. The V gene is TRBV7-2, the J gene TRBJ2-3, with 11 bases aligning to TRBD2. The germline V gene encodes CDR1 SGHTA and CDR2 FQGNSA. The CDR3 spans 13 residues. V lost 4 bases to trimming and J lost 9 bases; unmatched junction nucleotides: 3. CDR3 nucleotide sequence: TGTGCCAGCAGCTCCATAGCGGGAGGGACGCAGTATTTT. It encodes CASSSIAGGTQYF.

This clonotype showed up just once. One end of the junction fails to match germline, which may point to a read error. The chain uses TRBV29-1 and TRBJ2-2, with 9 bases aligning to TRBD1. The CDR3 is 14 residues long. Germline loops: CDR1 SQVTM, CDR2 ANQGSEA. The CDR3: CSGSTGGNTGGLFF. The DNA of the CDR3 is TGCAGCGGTTCGACAGGGGGGAACACCGGGGGGCTGTTTTTT.